This T cell receptor beta chain was sequenced in a study of vaccination and CD4 T cells after COVID-19 (dated by TCRdb to the early 2020s). Regarding the complete study: Every convalescent patient had a positive nasal swab PCR test for SARS-CoV-2, with mild disease in 8 to 10 patients and severe disease in one. In the convalescent cohort there were six males and four females, among whom were two Hispanic individuals, seven Caucasians, two Asians and one multiracial person. Two doses of either the Pfizer-BioNTech BNT162b2 vaccine (n=8) or the Moderna mRNA-1273 vaccine (n=2) were administered to participants. Post-COVID blood samples were collected from convalescent patients a median of approximately 100 days after diagnosis, with a range of roughly 30 to 170 days. The time from the second vaccine dose to post-vaccine blood sampling had a median of roughly 70 days and ranged from about 12 to 241 days. Overlapping spike peptide pools from SARS-CoV-2 and from the common cold coronaviruses HCoV-NL63, HCoV-OC43 and HCoV-229E were used as culture stimuli. As controls, cultures received a CEFX viral epitope pool (the positive control), an HIV-1 Nef peptide pool (the negative control), or no peptide at all. In under 13 COVID-19 convalescent patients and a handful of infection-naive healthy vaccine recipients, researchers compared the spike-specific CD4+ TCR repertoire from before mRNA vaccination with the repertoire from after.

Based on the germline V gene, the CDR1 and CDR2 sequences are SGHTA and FQGTGA. At the junction V is shortened by 5 bases and J by 3 bases; bases outside the gene matches: 6. Including cysteine and phenylalanine, the CDR3 has 16 amino acids. Left in the record is the CDR3 DNA by itself, 48 bases read in frame from the first base. The method was PCR. TCR sequencing of DNA from cultured CD4+ T cells used the Oncomine TCR Beta short-read assay at the Johns Hopkins FTIC core. The QIAamp micro DNA kit was used to extract genomic DNA from the cultured CD4+ T cells. Oncomine TCR Beta libraries made from cultured CD4+ T cells were pooled using unique dual indexes and sequenced on an Illumina iSeq 100. From the authors' description of their analysis: Non-productive sequences were removed, and CDR3s not starting with C, not ending with F or W, or shorter than 7 amino acids were discarded. The MANAFEST web application was used to identify antigen-specific clonotypes by comparing peptide-stimulated wells against reference wells and other culture wells. An FDR below 0.05, an odds ratio above 5, and a productive frequency above 0.1% in at least two of three replicate wells were required for clones to be considered positive. A clonotype was classed as cross-reactive if the clonotype showed significant expansion both in SARS-CoV-2 spike wells and in at least one common cold coronavirus spike condition. CDR3 homology was assessed with Levenshtein distances (stringdist) and unrooted phylogenetic trees (ape) in R version 3.6.1. Clones were called with MiXCR by TCRdb after fastp trimmed the public reads at Q25, and only in-frame beta chains were retained. For every CDR3 protein sequence, its rows merge into one entry that carries the most common genes and DNA. Here the V and J calls rest on TCRdb's processing, not on the authors' analysis. Across this sample there are approximately 17,000 distinct CDR3 sequences, with around half seen only once. The ten biggest clones cover around 21% of the sample.

A remark on this clonotype: What antigen it recognizes has not been identified. Nothing much larger sits one base from this clone, and base qualities are not available.

Interpreted using the paper, the treatment or condition label stands for: approximately 10-day PBMC culture with coronavirus spike peptide pools or control peptides (ViraFEST assay). The ViraFEST assay, used in the study, expanded antigen-specific T cells with peptide pools and then identified the expanded clonotypes through TCR sequencing. The convalescent patients' positive SARS-CoV-2 PCR tests fell between March and December 2020, which was before the Alpha, Beta and Delta variants emerged in the United States. Each well held two million PBMCs cultured with 9 to 10 ug/ml peptide pools in IMDM containing approximately 5% human AB serum and around 10 IU/ml IL-2. Half of the culture medium was replaced with fresh IL-2-containing medium on days 3 and 7. CD4+ T cells were isolated after around ten days of culture through negative selection using the EasySep CD4+ T cell isolation kit. PBMCs were separated from whole blood using Ficoll-Paque Plus gradient centrifugation and then either used fresh or cryopreserved at -140C. Culture conditions were generally each tested in triplicate wells.

Beyond this particular receptor, the publication reports: An increase in the median number of SARS-CoV-2-reactive clonotypes from more than 20 after infection to 35 to 40 after vaccination was observed, but the change was not found to be significant. The study included relatively few convalescent patients and did not analyze early timepoints after natural infection. Nearly all vaccine-specific clones in convalescent patients (304 of 307) were mono-reactive for SARS-CoV-2 spike rather than cross-reactive with common cold coronaviruses. Among convalescent patients, a median about 86% of the SARS-CoV-2-reactive clones seen after vaccination appeared only after vaccination, which suggests priming specific to the vaccine.

The sequence links TRBV7-3 to TRBJ2-7; the central 14 bases match TRBD2. The receptor comes from a human donor who had recovered from COVID-19. Material: CD4+ T cells from blood, cultured in vitro, obtained before SARS-CoV-2 vaccination. The DNA is as follows: TGTGCCAGCAGCCCCTCGGGACTAGCGGGAGACTACGAGCAGTACTTC. Translated, it gives CASSPSGLAGDYEQYF.